This T cell receptor beta chain emerged from a study of shared T cell receptors in the human thymus (dated by TCRdb to the early 2020s). Background on the whole study: The study examined how self-reactive, shared T-cell receptor alpha chains are generated in the human thymus.

Remarks on this clone: Its cognate antigen has yet to be identified. Within one base of it there is no much larger clone, and no base qualities were kept.

Library construction relied on the immunoSEQ multiplex PCR assay. TCRdb retrieved this table from immuneACCESS and kept in-frame rearrangements only. Not all clones are present; in checked studies, unresolved V genes account for under half, and no reason is known for the remainder. For this sample there are 500,000 to 850,000 clones; around 87% appear just once. In total, the top ten clones hold more than 0.009% of the sample. V is cut back by 5 bases and J by 0 bases, with 9 bases in the junction unmatched. CDR1 SEHNR and CDR2 FQNEAQ were looked up in the germline V gene (reference sequence). The CDR3 has 17 amino acids, counting the end cysteine and phenylalanine. Just CDR3 DNA is preserved here, 51 bases in frame from base 1. These same records also appear under a second study, on human thymus T cells. From that second study: In Finland, the donors were immunologically healthy infants who were having open corrective cardiac surgery for congenital heart defects. The thymus tissue came from surgical resects taken out during corrective cardiac surgery. V and J gene segment usage appeared biased in both thymic and peripheral blood repertoires. The related research reported highly overlapping thymic TCR repertoires among unrelated individuals. The study described the TCR alpha and beta repertoires in under 10 infant thymus samples and a few matching peripheral blood samples. Donor ages ranging from about 6 to 244 days were recorded, and a handful of male and a couple of female infants were included in the cohort. Thymocytes were released mechanically from tissue and stored at -70 °C as pellets of 10-30 million cells. A QIAsymphony instrument was used to extract genomic DNA from frozen cell pellets. TCRB and TCRAD loci were amplified from a standardized quantity of quality-controlled genomic DNA using the immunoSEQ multiplex PCR assay. The amplicons covered the V(D)J region and were long enough to include the CDR3 and to identify the V and J genes. The commercial immunoSEQ service was used to sequence amplicons on an Illumina platform. Primer bias and sequencing errors were corrected as previously described, and TCRAD and TCRB definitions were based on the IMGT database. Repertoires were analysed with immunoSEQ Analyzer 3.0 and VDJTools, covering basic statistics, V/J segment usage, diversity estimates, rarefaction and pairwise overlap. Diversity was estimated with Chao1, ChaoE, Efron-Thisted, Shannon and inverse Simpson indices, and also on datasets down-sampled to the smallest sample. Repertoire overlap was assessed by strict matching of CDR3 nucleotide sequence, V gene and J gene, and clustering was done by Jaccard-based multidimensional scaling. On average, thymus samples gave around 880,000 unique TCRB clonotypes, whereas blood samples gave about 84,000.

The receptor chain draws on TRBV7-9 and TRBJ1-3, with 8 bases in between that match TRBD1. The sequenced sample was thymocytes. This TCR was recovered from a boy in the first two years of life with a congenital heart defect. Donor details come from another sample of the same person, matched by shared clones. CDR3 loop: CASSGSRGRDSGNTIYF. The DNA sequence reads TGTGCCAGCAGCGGCAGCAGGGGGCGCGACTCTGGAAACACCATATATTTT. Extended through the reference TRBV7-9 and TRBJ1-3 proteins, this CDR3 yields the full variable domain: DTGVSQNPRHKITKRGQNVTFRCDPISEHNRLYWYRQTLGQGPEFLTYFQNEAQLEKSRLLSDRFSAERPKGSFSTLEIQRTEQGDSAMYLCASSGSRGRDSGNTIYFGEGSWLTVV.